The 31 T cell receptor beta chains listed next were all sequenced from one sample in a study of Ad26.COV2.S vaccination and SARS-CoV-2 variants. The method was immunoSEQ multiplex PCR; TCRdb's version includes in-frame clones alone and lacks a portion of them. The data hold about 180,000 clones, with approximately 88% observed a single time. The sequencing used peripheral blood, collected after recovery from COVID-19. These receptors all stem from a human donor who had recovered from COVID-19.

This clone showed up just once. This rearrangement joins TRBV20-1 to TRBJ2-3; D may be TRBD2 (6 bases). Deletions cut 3 bases from V and 14 bases from J, with 18 bases between. In germline, CDR1 is DFQATT, CDR2 SNEGSKA (reference sequence). The CDR3 has 12 amino acids. CDR3 amino acids: CSASGEGGGGYF. CDR3 coding DNA: TGCAGTGCTAGTGGAGAGGGAGGAGGTGGGTATTTT.

This rearrangement joins TRBV9 to TRBJ2-1, with TRBD2 matching 7 bases. With V trimmed by 4 bases and J by 3 bases, 7 bases remained unmatched. The CDR3 length is 15 residues. Germline values: CDR1 SGDLS, CDR2 YYNGEE. The CDR3 region has the DNA TGTGCCAGCAGCCCAACTAGCGAGGTCTACAATGAGCAGTTCTTC. Its protein product is CASSPTSEVYNEQFF.

The J gene is TRBJ2-2, the V gene TRBV6-5; D may match TRBD1 or TRBD2 (5 bases each). Deletions cut 8 bases from V and 3 bases from J, with 13 bases between. The CDR3 totals 14 residues. In germline, CDR1 is MNHEY, CDR2 SVGAGI. CDR3 loop: CASRKRGDTGELFF. The CDR3 region has the DNA TGTGCCAGCCGTAAAAGGGGAGACACCGGGGAGCTGTTTTTT.

The V gene is TRBV6-1, the J gene TRBJ1-3; D remains unclear. CDR1 is MNHNS and CDR2 is SASEGT in the germline V gene. The CDR3 totals 12 residues. V lost 3 bases, J lost 1 base, and 1 base lay in between. CDR3: CASSESGNTIYF. The CDR3 DNA is TGTGCCAGCAGTGAGTCTGGAAACACCATATATTTT.

A single count supports this clone. The CDR3 DNA is TGTGCCAGCAGCTTGGGACTAGCGGGATTTACGGCCTACGAGCAGTACTTC. It is translated as CASSLGLAGFTAYEQYF. The rearrangement links TRBV11-2 to TRBJ2-7; TRBD2 aligns across 13 bases. The CDR3 covers 17 residues. V trimming: 3 bases; J trimming: 2 bases; junction bases outside the gene matches: 7. Germline-derived CDR1 and CDR2 are SGHAT and FQNNGV.

The chain links TRBV5-6 to TRBJ2-2; D possibly corresponds to TRBD2 (5 bases). Germline V CDR1 and CDR2: SGHDT, YYEEEE. There are 14 residues in the CDR3. V was clipped by 2 bases and J by 8 bases, with 13 bases between them. CDR3 nucleotide sequence: TGTGCCAGCAGCTTAGGAGGCCCTGGGGGGGAGCTGTTTTTT. It specifies CASSLGGPGGELFF.

This chain connects TRBV6-1 to TRBJ2-1, with D tentatively TRBD2 (6 bases). V was pared by 0 bases and J by 8 bases, with 14 bases between. CDR3 length equals 15 residues. Germline V gene data show CDR1 as MNHNS and CDR2 as SASEGT. The CDR3 coding sequence is TGTGCCAGCAGTGAAGCGGGGGGAGCGCAACATGAGCAGTTCTTC. This codes for CASSEAGGAQHEQFF.

The chain has TRBV27 and TRBJ1-1; TRBD1 aligns across 7 bases. The CDR3 length is 14 residues. The germline V gene encodes CDR1 MNHEY and CDR2 SMNVEV (reference sequence). Losses at the gene ends were 5 bases for V and 6 bases for J; bases not matched to a gene: 9. CDR3 sequence reads: CASSRQGRIPEAFF. The CDR3, as DNA: TGTGCCAGCAGTCGACAGGGAAGGATCCCTGAAGCTTTCTTT.

The rearrangement joins TRBV19 to TRBJ2-5; D ambiguous. V lost 5 bases and J lost 3, with 19 bases in between. The CDR3 covers 16 residues. Germline assignment: CDR1 LNHDA and CDR2 SQIVND (reference sequence). CDR3 coding DNA: TGTGCCAGTAGTTTCCATTCCGGCTTGATCAAAGAGACCCAGTACTTC. It codes for CASSFHSGLIKETQYF.

The V and J genes are TRBV2 and TRBJ1-1; D ambiguous. The germline V and J ends were trimmed by 6 bases and 5 bases, with 16 bases remaining between them. Germline V gene sequence: CDR1 SNHLY, CDR2 FYNNEI. This CDR3 has 14 amino acids. The CDR3 DNA sequence: TGTGCCAGCAGCCTTTCGGGAGTGGGTACTGAAGCTTTCTTT. Residues: CASSLSGVGTEAFF.

This rearrangement joins TRBV7-9 to TRBJ2-7; possibly TRBD1 or TRBD2 for D (5 bases each). Germline CDR1 SEHNR, CDR2 FQNEAQ (reference sequence). This CDR3 is built from 16 residues. V was clipped by 1 base and J by 0 bases, with 13 bases between them. The CDR3, as DNA: TGTGCCAGCAGCTTAGGGCCCGGGACGGTCTCCTACGAGCAGTACTTC. Translated: CASSLGPGTVSYEQYF.

The rearrangement links TRBV5-1 to TRBJ2-5; possibly TRBD1 for D (5 bases). Germline values: CDR1 SGHRS, CDR2 YFSETQ. Trimming took off 1 base at V and 4 bases at J, with 8 bases between the two ends. The CDR3 contains 13 residues. The CDR3 bases are TGCGCCAGCAGCTTGTTGGGGCCAGAGACCCAGTACTTC. This sequence encodes CASSLLGPETQYF.

The gene calls are TRBV9 and TRBJ2-7, with 10 bases fitting TRBD1. This CDR3 is built from 15 residues. Germline CDR1 reads SGDLS; CDR2 reads YYNGEE. Unmatched junction bases numbered 6, after V lost 0 bases and J lost 6 bases. The CDR3 is CASSVDGTGAGEQYF. The CDR3 nucleotides are TGTGCCAGCAGCGTAGATGGGACAGGGGCAGGCGAGCAGTACTTC.

V and J are TRBV5-4 and TRBJ2-1; 8 bases map to TRBD1. The CDR3 has 16 amino acids. The V gene end was trimmed by 6 bases and the J gene end by 5 bases; junction bases not matched to a gene: 13. Germline V gene data show CDR1 as SGHNT and CDR2 as YYREEE (reference sequence). CDR3 residues: CASNLILTGVDNEQFF. The CDR3 DNA follows: TGTGCCAGCAACCTCATATTGACAGGGGTAGACAATGAGCAGTTCTTC.

This chain links TRBV21-1 with TRBJ2-5; the D call TRBD1 from the table was never checked on the DNA. TRBV21-1 represents a pseudogene. This CDR3 has 18 amino acids. The chain's CDR3 is CASSKRRQKGTEKETQYF. CDR3 DNA: TGTGCCAGCAGCAAACGTCGCCAGAAAGGGACAGAAAAAGAGACCCAGTACTTC.

This chain joins TRBV11-2 and TRBJ2-3; D might be TRBD1 or TRBD2, each matching 5 bases. The V end was cut by 0 bases, the J end by 7 bases, with 11 bases between. Germline CDR1 SGHAT, CDR2 FQNNGV. This CDR3 comprises 14 residues. CDR3 residues: CASSLDRGPYTQYF. In DNA form, the CDR3 reads TGTGCCAGCAGCTTAGATAGGGGACCCTATACGCAGTATTTT.

V is TRBV7-2 and J is TRBJ2-3; tentatively, D is TRBD1 (6 bases). Germline-derived CDR1 and CDR2 are SGHTA and FQGNSA. The CDR3 covers 13 residues. The V gene lost 0 bases and the J gene lost 11 bases, with 12 bases spanning the gap. The CDR3 region has the DNA TGTGCCAGCAGCTTAGCGGGGGCTCGGGGGCAGTATTTT. This translates into CASSLAGARGQYF.

By its share, this clone is medium-sized. V usage is TRBV6-4 and J usage is TRBJ2-7, with 7 bases lining up with TRBD1. Germline CDR1 MRHNA, CDR2 SNTAGT. Trimming took 8 bases from V and 3 from J; bases not matched to a gene: 16. The length of the CDR3 is 16 residues. The chain's CDR3 is CASRKRHRGPYYEQYF. The CDR3 region has the DNA TGTGCCAGCCGAAAGAGGCACAGGGGCCCTTACTACGAGCAGTACTTC.

This chain uses TRBV19 with TRBJ2-1, with TRBD2 as a possible D gene (6 bases). Per germline, CDR1 LNHDA and CDR2 SQIVND (reference sequence). V was cut by 9 bases and J by 2 bases, with 17 bases left in between. The CDR3 has 15 amino acids. In nucleotides, the CDR3 is TGTGCCAGCGGAACGGGAGACACGGCCTACAATGAGCAGTTCTTC. This gives the protein CASGTGDTAYNEQFF.

This chain uses TRBV19 with TRBJ2-7; no clear D. The CDR3 contains 13 residues. Germline loops: CDR1 LNHDA, CDR2 SQIVND (reference sequence). V dropped 5 bases and J dropped 2 bases, with 10 bases sitting between them. The CDR3 bases are TGTGCCAGTAGTCAGTCGGTTACCTACGAGCAGTACTTC. It specifies CASSQSVTYEQYF.

The CDR3: CASSVGYEQYF. CDR3 bases: TGTGCCAGCAGCGTAGGCTACGAGCAGTACTTC. The chain uses TRBV9 and TRBJ2-7, with D uncertain. The CDR3 has 11 amino acids. Trimming shortened V by 0 bases and J by 3 bases, and 1 base separated the two germline ends. CDR1 is SGDLS and CDR2 is YYNGEE in the germline V gene.

J is TRBJ2-1 and V is TRBV4-2, with D maybe TRBD2 (5 bases). The CDR3 contains 15 residues. Germline V gene lookup returns CDR1 LGHNA and CDR2 YNFKEQ. V lost 5 bases and J 0 bases, leaving 11 bases between the germline ends. The CDR3 reads CASSSRTYSYNEQFF. The CDR3 coding sequence is TGTGCCAGCAGCAGTAGGACTTACTCCTACAATGAGCAGTTCTTC.

This clone was counted once. The V and J genes are TRBV9 and TRBJ1-4; no clear D gene. The CDR3 loop spans 13 amino acids. CDR1 is SGDLS, CDR2 YYNGEE, per germline. The germline V and J ends were trimmed by 4 bases and 11 bases, with 15 bases remaining between them. The CDR3 DNA reads TGTGCCAGCAGCTCAGGAGAAGGTTTGAAACTGTTTTTT. It yields the protein CASSSGEGLKLFF. The full variable domain, with the rest looked up from reference TRBV9 and TRBJ1-4, is DSGVTQTPKHLITATGQRVTLRCSPRSGDLSVYWYQQSLDQGLQFLIQYYNGEERAKGNILERFSAQQFPDLHSELNLSSLELGDSALYFCASSSGEGLKLFFGSGTQLSVL.

V gene TRBV7-2 combines with J gene TRBJ2-7; D may be TRBD2 (6 bases). This CDR3 is built from 15 residues. Germline V CDR1 and CDR2: SGHTA, FQGNSA. V dropped 5 bases and J dropped 2 bases, with 16 bases sitting between them. The CDR3 DNA is TGTGCCAGCAGCCTAACTAGCACGATTCCCTACGAGCAGTACTTC. It translates to CASSLTSTIPYEQYF.

This CDR3 reads CASSPKVGYGYTF. DNA for the CDR3: TGTGCCAGCAGCCCCAAAGTGGGCTATGGCTACACCTTC. V usage is TRBV12-3 or TRBV12-4 and J usage is TRBJ1-2, with unresolved D. This CDR3 region has 13 residues. V shed 6 bases and J shed 4 bases, with 12 bases lying between them.

This chain links TRBV2 with TRBJ1-1; no clear D gene. V lost 7 bases to trimming and J lost 2 bases, with 11 bases between them. The CDR3 loop spans 13 amino acids. Germline-derived CDR1 and CDR2 are SNHLY and FYNNEI. CDR3 residues: CASMVLGNTEAFF. In DNA, the CDR3 is TGTGCCAGCATGGTGCTGGGAAACACTGAAGCTTTCTTT.

This clone is a singleton in its sample. The CDR3 DNA is TGTGCCAGCATACTACACCCGACAGGGTCCTACAATGAGCAGTTCTTC. Amino acids: CASILHPTGSYNEQFF. The chain links TRBV11-2 to TRBJ2-1, with TRBD1 matching over 7 bases. Per germline, CDR1 SGHAT and CDR2 FQNNGV. V shed 7 bases and J 1 base; nucleotides not matched to a gene: 10. CDR3 length: 16 residues.

This chain uses TRBV25-1 with TRBJ2-3; D call uncertain. V was clipped by 6 bases and J by 6 bases, with 19 bases between them. The V gene's germline CDR1 is MGHDK and CDR2 SYGVNS. The length of the CDR3 is 15 residues. CDR3 protein: CASRARLGFEDTQYF. DNA for the CDR3: TGTGCCAGCAGAGCCAGACTCGGGTTTGAGGATACGCAGTATTTT.

This sequence joins TRBV6-5 and TRBJ2-3; D remains unclear. V dropped 8 bases and J dropped 2 bases, with 17 bases sitting between them. The CDR3 is made up of 15 amino acids. Germline CDR1 is MNHEY and CDR2 is SVGAGI. The CDR3 coding sequence is TGTGCCAGCCTCCTACAAGCAAAATACACAGATACGCAGTATTTT. The encoded protein is CASLLQAKYTDTQYF.

This clone occurred many times. The genes are TRBV9 and TRBJ1-6; D perhaps matches TRBD1 (5 bases). V dropped 5 bases and J dropped 7 bases, with 13 bases sitting between them. Germline CDR1 reads SGDLS; CDR2 reads YYNGEE. CDR3 size: 14 residues. The CDR3 sequence is CASSEGVNNSPLHF. Written as DNA, the CDR3 is TGTGCCAGCAGTGAAGGGGTTAACAATTCACCCCTCCACTTT.

This sequence joins TRBV12-2 and TRBJ2-7; the D call in the table, TRBD1, was not verified against the DNA. TRBV12-2 is a pseudogene locus. CDR3 length equals 11 residues. The CDR3 coding sequence is TGTGCAAGTCGCTTACAGGACGAGCAGTACTTC. Its translation is CASRLQDEQYF.